Sequencing of this T cell receptor beta chain was carried out in a study of CD8+CD57+ T cells in acquired aplastic anemia. The study's findings and limits: Between patients and controls, 25 to 35 CD8+ CDR3 sequences were found in common.

Investigators profiled TCR beta VDJ and CDR3 from genomic DNA template. TCRdb re-derived calls from the reads in MiXCR, one entry per CDR3 protein. This table holds under 200,000 distinct CDR3 sequences, about three fifths found once. The V gene lost 1 base and the J gene lost 1 base, with 4 bases spanning the gap. Germline CDR1 and CDR2: LNHDA and SQIVND (reference sequence). This CDR3 has 13 residues. This clonotype has at least ten counts. The antigen is not known. The source is a human donor in good health. The rearrangement links TRBV19 to TRBJ1-1, with unresolved D. Specimen: sorted CD4+, CD8+, or CD8+CD57+ T cells (not recorded which) from PBMCs. CDR3 loop: CASSIVTNTEAFF. The CDR3 region has the DNA TGTGCCAGTAGTATAGTCACGAACACTGAAGCTTTCTTT.